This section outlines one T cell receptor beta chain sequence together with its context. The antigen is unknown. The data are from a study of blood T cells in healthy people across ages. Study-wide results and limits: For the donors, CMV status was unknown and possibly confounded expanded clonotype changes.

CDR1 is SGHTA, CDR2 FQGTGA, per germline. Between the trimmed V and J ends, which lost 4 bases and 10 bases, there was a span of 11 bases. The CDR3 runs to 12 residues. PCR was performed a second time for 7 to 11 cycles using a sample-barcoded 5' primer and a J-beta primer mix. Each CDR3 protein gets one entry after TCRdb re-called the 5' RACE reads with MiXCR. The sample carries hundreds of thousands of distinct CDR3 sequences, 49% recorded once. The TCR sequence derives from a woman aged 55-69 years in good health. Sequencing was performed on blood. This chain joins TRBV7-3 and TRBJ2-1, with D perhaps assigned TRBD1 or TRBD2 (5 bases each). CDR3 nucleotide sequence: TGTGCCAGCAGCTGGGACGTGAGCGAGCAGTTCTTC. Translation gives CASSWDVSEQFF.